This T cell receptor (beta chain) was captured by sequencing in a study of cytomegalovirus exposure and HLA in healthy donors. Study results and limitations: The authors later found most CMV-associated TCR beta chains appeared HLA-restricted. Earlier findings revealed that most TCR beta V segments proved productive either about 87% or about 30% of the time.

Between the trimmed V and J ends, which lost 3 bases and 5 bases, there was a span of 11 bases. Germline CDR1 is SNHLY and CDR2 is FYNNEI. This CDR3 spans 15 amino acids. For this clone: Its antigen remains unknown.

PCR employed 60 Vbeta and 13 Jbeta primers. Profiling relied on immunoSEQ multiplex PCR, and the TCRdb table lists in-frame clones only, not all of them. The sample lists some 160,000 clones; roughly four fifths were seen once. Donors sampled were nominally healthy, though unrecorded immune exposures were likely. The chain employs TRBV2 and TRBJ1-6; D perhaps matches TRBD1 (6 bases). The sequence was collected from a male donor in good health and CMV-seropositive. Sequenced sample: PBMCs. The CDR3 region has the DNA TGTGCCAGCAGTGAGGGGGGGCCGGATAATTCACCCCTCCACTTT. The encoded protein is CASSEGGPDNSPLHF.